What follows are 8 T cell receptor beta chains derived from one specimen sequenced in a study of memory CD4+ T cells and cytomegalovirus serostatus. Assay: immunoSEQ multiplex PCR; the TCRdb copy retains only in-frame clones and omits some. The repertoire has some 45,000 clones, 70% to 75% of them found once; the top ten carry 1.2%. Single viable CD3+CD4+CD8-CD45RO+ cells were sorted as the memory CD4+ T cells. Sequencing input: memory CD4+ T cells from blood. The source of these receptors is an adult in good health and CMV-seropositive.

Here the CDR3 reads CASSTGTTEQFF. The CDR3 DNA reads as TGCGCCAGCAGCACCGGGACAACCGAGCAGTTCTTC. V usage is TRBV5-1 and J usage is TRBJ2-1; perhaps TRBD1 as D (6 bases). The V gene lost 4 bases and the J gene lost 10 bases, with 12 bases spanning the gap. This CDR3 is built from 12 residues. Germline-derived CDR1 and CDR2 are SGHRS and YFSETQ.

The CDR3 sequence is CASRGTSQDGELFF. For the CDR3, the DNA is TGTGCCAGCAGAGGGACTAGCCAAGACGGGGAGCTGTTTTTT. The chain recombines TRBV6-4 with TRBJ2-2, with TRBD2 matching 9 bases. In germline, CDR1 is MRHNA, CDR2 SNTAGT. The CDR3 sequence is 14 residues long. V dropped 6 bases and J dropped 7; count of bases not matched to a gene: 6.

The chain has TRBV4-1 and TRBJ1-3; no clear D gene. CDR1 and CDR2 (germline): MGHRA, YSYEKL. The CDR3 sequence is 14 residues long. Trimming took off 4 bases at V and 6 bases at J, with 13 bases between the two ends. The CDR3 region is CASSPTRTANTIYF. The CDR3 DNA sequence: TGCGCCAGCAGCCCCACTAGGACGGCAAACACCATATATTTT.

The chain employs TRBV4-1 and TRBJ1-1, with D uncertain. The CDR3 runs 12 residues. V was trimmed by 0 bases and J by 8 bases, leaving 7 bases between them. Germline V gives CDR1 MGHRA, CDR2 YSYEKL. In DNA, the CDR3 is TGCGCCAGCAGCCAAGATGAGAGGGAAGCTTTCTTT. The encoded protein is CASSQDEREAFF.

In its sample, this clone was seen a few times. The V call is TRBV9, the J call TRBJ1-1; tentatively, D is TRBD1 (5 bases). V was shortened by 0 bases and J by 4 bases, with 13 bases between the two germline ends. This CDR3 spans 15 amino acids. The V gene's germline CDR1 is SGDLS and CDR2 YYNGEE. The CDR3 DNA is TGTGCCAGCAGCGTAGACGGGACCAAGGGCACTGAAGCTTTCTTT. It yields the protein CASSVDGTKGTEAFF.

The genes are TRBV5-4 and TRBJ2-1; D perhaps matches TRBD1 (5 bases). V was cut by 0 bases and J by 6 bases, with 10 bases left in between. Germline CDR1 SGHNT, CDR2 YYREEE (reference sequence). This CDR3 region has 14 residues. Written as DNA, the CDR3 is TGTGCCAGCAGCTTGGAGTTCAGGGTCAATGAGCAGTTCTTC. Protein sequence: CASSLEFRVNEQFF. Full variable domain (missing parts from reference TRBV5-4 and TRBJ2-1): ETGVTQSPTHLIKTRGQQVTLRCSSQSGHNTVSWYQQALGQGPQFIFQYYREEENGRGNFPPRFSGLQFPNYSSELNVNALELDDSALYLCASSLEFRVNEQFFGPGTRLTVL.

The chain has TRBV7-2 and TRBJ1-6; no clear D. Trimming left V 1 base short and J 9 bases short, with 10 bases between. The CDR3 covers 14 residues. Germline V gives CDR1 SGHTA, CDR2 FQGNSA. The CDR3 DNA reads as TGTGCCAGCAGCTTAGGCCGGAGTGCTTCACCCCTCCACTTT. Translated, it gives CASSLGRSASPLHF.

The rearrangement links TRBV14 to TRBJ2-7, with 8 bases that match TRBD1. After removal of 0 bases from V and 2 bases from J, the junction contained 9 bases not matched to a gene. CDR1 and CDR2 (germline): SGHDN, FVKESK. This CDR3 spans 17 amino acids. The CDR3 loop is CASSQEWDRRGAYEQYF. In DNA form, the CDR3 reads TGTGCCAGCAGCCAAGAATGGGACAGGCGAGGAGCCTACGAGCAGTACTTC.